The 5 T cell receptor beta chains below were found in one sample sequenced in a study of cytotoxic CD8 clonotypes in ibrutinib-treated CLL. The repertoire was sequenced with immunoSEQ multiplex PCR; TCRdb's copy has only in-frame clones and lacks some. In the table there are approximately 330,000 clones, more than 65% of which are singletons. The material was PBMCs, obtained before ibrutinib treatment. The receptors were gathered from a human donor with chronic lymphocytic leukemia.

The V call is TRBV5-1, the J call TRBJ2-5, with TRBD2 identical over 13 bases. The CDR3 contains 17 residues. The trim removed 2 bases at V and 7 bases at J, leaving 11 bases unmatched. The germline CDR1 and CDR2 sequences are SGHRS and YFSETQ. DNA of the CDR3: TGCGCCAGCAGCTTACTTACCGGGACTAGCGGGATGGTGACCCAGTACTTC. As protein: CASSLLTGTSGMVTQYF.

The chain is built from TRBV7-3 and TRBJ2-1; 8 bases align to TRBD2. With V trimmed by 3 bases and J by 0 bases, 4 bases remained unmatched. Germline-derived CDR1 and CDR2 are SGHTA and FQGTGA. CDR3 length: 16 amino acids. The CDR3 loop reads CASSLLGTSSYNEQFF. DNA for the CDR3: TGTGCCAGCAGCTTGCTTGGGACTAGCTCCTACAATGAGCAGTTCTTC.

The chain carries TRBV30 and TRBJ2-7; unclear D gene. The germline CDR1 and CDR2 sequences are GTSNPN and SVGIG (reference sequence). Trimming pared 0 bases from V and 3 bases from J, leaving 18 bases between. The CDR3 totals 16 residues. The chain's CDR3 is CAWSVRFRPALYEQYF. In nucleotides, the CDR3 is TGTGCCTGGAGTGTACGGTTTAGACCCGCCCTCTACGAGCAGTACTTC.

This chain uses TRBV5-1 with TRBJ1-1, with D perhaps TRBD1 (6 bases). The CDR3 has 17 residues. Trimming left V 4 bases short and J 0 bases short, with 19 bases between. Germline values: CDR1 SGHRS, CDR2 YFSETQ. Written as DNA, the CDR3 is TGCGCCAGCAGCCCAATGACAGGCACGCACATGAACACTGAAGCTTTCTTT. It encodes CASSPMTGTHMNTEAFF.

The CDR3 protein is CASSFDRALTGELFF. Written as DNA, the CDR3 is TGTGCCAGCAGCTTTGACAGAGCCCTCACCGGGGAGCTGTTTTTT. This chain connects TRBV5-4 to TRBJ2-2; D may be TRBD1 (5 bases). Germline V CDR1 and CDR2: SGHNT, YYREEE (reference sequence). The V end was cut by 2 bases, the J end by 4 bases, with 12 bases between. There are 15 residues in the CDR3.